The rows below give T cell receptor beta chains drawn from one sample of a study of CD8 T cells in Susac syndrome. TCRdb reprocessed the immunoSEQ multiplex PCR reads with MiXCR, giving one entry per CDR3 protein. The data hold some 300,000 distinct CDR3 sequences, with 75% to 90% observed a single time. Material: CD8+ T cells from PBMCs. The receptors come from a human donor with multiple sclerosis. CDR3s include the opening cysteine and the closing phenylalanine or tryptophan. Each record gives: J gene, V gene, CDR3 length, clone size, D gene, CDR3 protein, CDR3 DNA. D genes are given only for firm matches. The size entry is marked missing in some rows and otherwise reads once, few, many or a size class.

J: TRBJ2-5
V: TRBV4-3
length: 16
size: .
D: .
CDR3: CASSQELLNLGETQYF
DNA: TGCGCCAGCAGCCAAGAACTACTCAACCTTGGGGAGACCCAGTACTTC

J: TRBJ2-1
V: TRBV9
length: 12
size: .
D: .
CDR3: CASSVGMHEQFF
DNA: TGTGCCAGCAGCGTAGGGATGCATGAGCAGTTCTTC

J: TRBJ2-3
V: TRBV19
length: 13
size: .
D: .
CDR3: CASFGLFTDTQYF
DNA: TGTGCCAGTTTCGGACTTTTCACAGATACGCAGTATTTT

J: TRBJ2-2
V: TRBV7-9
length: 18
size: .
D: TRBD1
CDR3: CASSLPADRGTNTGELFF
DNA: TGTGCCAGCAGCTTACCTGCGGACAGGGGGACTAACACCGGGGAGCTGTTTTTT

J: TRBJ2-2
V: TRBV27
length: 15
size: .
D: .
CDR3: CASSLRGYGTGELFF
DNA: TGTGCCAGCAGTTTACGAGGGTATGGCACCGGGGAGCTGTTTTTT

J: TRBJ2-2
V: TRBV9
length: 15
size: .
D: TRBD1
CDR3: CASSGRQGLPGELFF
DNA: TGTGCCAGCAGCGGACGACAGGGGTTGCCCGGGGAGCTGTTTTTT

J: TRBJ2-2
V: TRBV30
length: 12
size: .
D: .
CDR3: CAWSVLTGELFF
DNA: TGTGCCTGGAGTGTACTTACCGGGGAGCTGTTTTTT

J: TRBJ1-1
V: TRBV10-2
length: 13
size: .
D: .
CDR3: CASGTAMNTEAFF
DNA: TGCGCCAGCGGTACAGCCATGAACACTGAAGCTTTCTTT

J: TRBJ2-2
V: TRBV5-4
length: 12
size: once
D: .
CDR3: CASSPATGELFF
DNA: TGTGCCAGCAGCCCCGCGACCGGGGAGCTGTTTTTT

J: TRBJ2-3
V: TRBV6-6
length: 14
size: .
D: .
CDR3: CASSYSISTDTQYF
DNA: TGTGCCAGCAGTTACTCGATCAGCACAGATACGCAGTATTTT

J: TRBJ1-3
V: TRBV4-3
length: 15
size: once
D: .
CDR3: CASSQRQREGNTIYF
DNA: TGCGCCAGCAGCCAAAGACAGCGCGAGGGAAACACCATATATTTT

J: TRBJ1-1
V: TRBV15
length: 13
size: .
D: .
CDR3: CATSSGLGSEAFF
DNA: TGTGCCACCAGCAGTGGCCTGGGGTCTGAAGCTTTCTTT

J: TRBJ2-7
V: TRBV30
length: 11
size: .
D: .
CDR3: CAWSAGVEQYF
DNA: TGTGCCTGGAGCGCAGGGGTCGAGCAGTACTTC

J: TRBJ1-2
V: TRBV29-1
length: 14
size: .
D: TRBD1
CDR3: CSVEGTGEDDGYTF
DNA: TGCAGCGTTGAAGGGACAGGGGAAGACGATGGCTACACCTTC

J: TRBJ1-5
V: TRBV4-1
length: 15
size: once
D: .
CDR3: CASSPTVQGGQPQHF
DNA: TGCGCCAGCAGCCCGACGGTGCAGGGTGGTCAGCCCCAGCATTTT

J: TRBJ2-4
V: TRBV2
length: 15
size: .
D: .
CDR3: CARNEQGDAKNIQYF
DNA: TGTGCCAGGAACGAGCAGGGTGATGCCAAAAACATTCAGTACTTC

J: TRBJ2-2
V: TRBV5-4
length: 15
size: .
D: .
CDR3: CASKGGLSNTGELFF
DNA: TGTGCCAGCAAGGGTGGGCTCTCTAACACCGGGGAGCTGTTTTTT

J: TRBJ2-7
V: TRBV7-9
length: 16
size: .
D: .
CDR3: CASSRLSRDTVYEQYF
DNA: TGTGCCAGCAGCCGACTCTCTCGGGACACCGTCTACGAGCAGTACTTC

J: TRBJ2-7
V: TRBV7-2
length: 15
size: .
D: .
CDR3: CASSLDGDSTYEQYF
DNA: TGTGCCAGCAGCTTAGACGGGGACTCCACCTACGAGCAGTACTTC

J: TRBJ1-2
V: TRBV15
length: 16
size: once
D: TRBD1
CDR3: CATSRDLGQGRNGYTF
DNA: TGTGCCACCAGCAGAGATCTCGGACAGGGGCGGAATGGCTACACCTTC

J: TRBJ2-7
V: TRBV12-3/TRBV12-4
length: 15
size: .
D: TRBD2
CDR3: CASRISKGLAGVQYF
DNA: TGTGCCAGCAGGATATCGAAGGGACTAGCGGGGGTTCAGTACTTC

J: TRBJ2-4
V: TRBV28
length: 16
size: .
D: TRBD1
CDR3: CASSLFFGTGRNIQYF
DNA: TGTGCCAGCAGTTTATTTTTCGGGACAGGGAGGAACATTCAGTACTTC

J: TRBJ2-1
V: TRBV7-9
length: 15
size: once
D: .
CDR3: CASSSGTGFDNEQFF
DNA: TGTGCCAGCAGCTCCGGGACTGGTTTTGACAATGAGCAGTTCTTC

J: TRBJ2-5
V: TRBV4-3
length: 17
size: .
D: .
CDR3: CASSQDGPEGSQETQYF
DNA: TGCGCCAGCAGCCAAGACGGGCCTGAGGGCTCCCAAGAGACCCAGTACTTC

J: TRBJ2-7
V: TRBV30
length: 10
size: .
D: .
CDR3: CAFKRTEWYF
DNA: TGTGCCTTCAAGCGGACGGAGTGGTACTTC

J: TRBJ2-5
V: TRBV28
length: 13
size: .
D: TRBD1
CDR3: CASSSTGGETQYF
DNA: TGTGCCAGCAGTTCCACAGGGGGTGAGACCCAGTACTTC

J: TRBJ1-5
V: TRBV19
length: 15
size: .
D: .
CDR3: CASIPWAYSNQPQHF
DNA: TGTGCCAGTATCCCATGGGCCTATAGCAATCAGCCCCAGCATTTT

J: TRBJ1-2
V: TRBV20-1
length: 13
size: once
D: .
CDR3: CSARGGRDYGYTF
DNA: TGCAGTGCTAGAGGGGGACGGGACTATGGCTACACCTTC

J: TRBJ1-5
V: TRBV5-6
length: 14
size: .
D: TRBD1
CDR3: CASSGGQENQPQHF
DNA: TGTGCCAGCAGCGGGGGACAGGAGAATCAGCCCCAGCATTTT

J: TRBJ2-7
V: TRBV5-4
length: 13
size: .
D: TRBD2
CDR3: CASSVGLAGEQYF
DNA: TGTGCCAGCAGCGTGGGACTAGCGGGCGAGCAGTACTTC

J: TRBJ2-7
V: TRBV2
length: 15
size: .
D: .
CDR3: CASSDPRTLSYEQYF
DNA: TGTGCCAGCAGTGATCCTCGGACGCTGTCTTACGAGCAGTACTTC

J: TRBJ1-3
V: TRBV5-4
length: 16
size: .
D: .
CDR3: CASTTGGGISGNTIYF
DNA: TGTGCCAGCACCACAGGAGGGGGGATCTCTGGAAACACCATATATTTT

J: TRBJ2-5
V: TRBV6-8
length: 13
size: few
D: .
CDR3: CASSYGEQETQYF
DNA: TGTGCCAGCAGTTACGGAGAACAAGAGACCCAGTACTTC

J: TRBJ2-1
V: TRBV20-1
length: 15
size: once
D: TRBD2
CDR3: CSALAGGEVYNEQFF
DNA: TGCAGTGCTTTAGCGGGAGGCGAAGTCTACAATGAGCAGTTCTTC

J: TRBJ2-1
V: TRBV20-1
length: 15
size: .
D: TRBD1
CDR3: CSARDRFGGPNEQFF
DNA: TGCAGTGCTAGGGACAGGTTTGGGGGACCGAATGAGCAGTTCTTC

J: TRBJ2-6
V: TRBV20-1
length: 13
size: .
D: .
CDR3: CSARGFGANVLTF
DNA: TGCAGTGCTAGGGGGTTTGGGGCCAACGTCCTGACTTTC

J: TRBJ2-2
V: TRBV12-3/TRBV12-4
length: 13
size: .
D: .
CDR3: CASRDRNTGELFF
DNA: TGTGCCAGCAGGGACAGGAACACCGGGGAGCTGTTTTTT

J: TRBJ2-1
V: TRBV7-2
length: 15
size: .
D: TRBD2
CDR3: CASSLEGLGFTEQFF
DNA: TGTGCCAGCAGCTTAGAAGGACTAGGTTTCACTGAGCAGTTCTTC

J: TRBJ2-2
V: TRBV15
length: 14
size: .
D: .
CDR3: CATSEGMNTGELFF
DNA: TGTGCCACCAGCGAGGGGATGAACACCGGGGAGCTGTTTTTT

J: TRBJ1-5
V: TRBV28
length: 13
size: .
D: .
CDR3: CASTDDRFQPQHF
DNA: TGTGCCAGCACCGACGACAGGTTCCAGCCCCAGCATTTT

J: TRBJ2-7
V: TRBV27
length: 15
size: .
D: .
CDR3: CASSPWTARGNEQYF
DNA: TGTGCCAGCAGTCCGTGGACCGCTCGGGGGAACGAGCAGTACTTC

J: TRBJ1-1
V: TRBV5-6
length: 13
size: once
D: .
CDR3: CASSLGTALEAFF
DNA: TGTGCCAGCAGCTTGGGGACAGCTCTCGAAGCTTTCTTT

J: TRBJ2-3
V: TRBV2
length: 15
size: once
D: .
CDR3: CASKGPSTYTDTQYF
DNA: TGTGCCAGCAAGGGCCCCTCCACCTACACGGATACGCAGTATTTT

J: TRBJ2-1
V: TRBV27
length: 14
size: .
D: TRBD2
CDR3: CASIGTSGMGEQFF
DNA: TGTGCCAGCATTGGGACTAGCGGGATGGGTGAGCAGTTCTTC

J: TRBJ2-2
V: TRBV3-1
length: 16
size: .
D: .
CDR3: CASSYARLGNTGELFF
DNA: TGTGCCAGCAGCTACGCCCGACTAGGGAACACCGGGGAGCTGTTTTTT

J: TRBJ2-1
V: TRBV20-1
length: 11
size: .
D: TRBD1
CDR3: CSAISGQEQFF
DNA: TGCAGTGCTATCTCGGGACAGGAGCAGTTCTTC

J: TRBJ2-1
V: TRBV13
length: 14
size: .
D: .
CDR3: CASSTTTRSDEQFF
DNA: TGTGCCAGCAGCACTACGACTAGGTCCGATGAGCAGTTCTTC

J: TRBJ2-7
V: TRBV27
length: 14
size: .
D: TRBD2
CDR3: CASSLVLAGDEQYF
DNA: TGTGCCAGCAGTTTAGTGCTAGCGGGGGACGAGCAGTACTTC

J: TRBJ1-5
V: TRBV28
length: 19
size: .
D: .
CDR3: CASNTHQIWDKYSNQPQHF
DNA: TGTGCCAGCAATACCCATCAGATTTGGGACAAATATAGCAATCAGCCCCAGCATTTT

J: TRBJ2-4
V: TRBV6-5
length: 11
size: .
D: TRBD1
CDR3: CASSSLDREYF
DNA: TGTGCCAGCAGTTCATTGGACAGGGAGTACTTC